This TCR beta chain was identified during a study of cytomegalovirus exposure and HLA in healthy donors. Study-wide findings and caveats: TCR beta sequences reportedly predicted most subjects' HLA-A and HLA-B alleles accurately.

On this clone itself: Antigen specificity is unknown.

A multiplex PCR was run with 60 Vbeta primers and 13 Jbeta primers. Produced via immunoSEQ multiplex PCR; TCRdb's table is partial and in-frame only. The sample holds tens of thousands of clones, 60% to 80% seen once. This CDR3 is 14 amino acids long. Germline V gives CDR1 SGHTA, CDR2 FQGNSA. Deletions cut 2 bases from V and 8 bases from J, with 12 bases between. V and J are TRBV7-2 and TRBJ1-4, with D uncertain. What was sequenced was PBMCs. The receptor's source is a woman in her thirties or forties in good health and CMV-seropositive. CDR3 loop: CASSLPGLGEKLFF. The CDR3 bases are TGTGCCAGCAGCTTACCGGGGTTGGGGGAAAAACTGTTTTTT.